The present T cell receptor (gamma chain) was sequenced within a study of γδ T cells in repeated Plasmodium falciparum infection. Germline V gives CDR1 GITISATS, CDR2 ISYDGTV (reference sequence). The CDR3 loop spans 16 amino acids. This clone has ten or more counts. The translation of this DNA and the TCRdb protein of a much larger clone differ at residue 14, probably owing to a read error; the protein shown here is translated from the DNA. Each sorted gammadelta sample had TRG and TRD chains sequenced. TCRdb re-called the multiplex PCR reads using CATT. In the table there are 25,000 to 35,000 gamma-chain clones, almost 1.5% of which are singletons. Bulk repertoires came from Vgamma9/Vdelta2+ or Vdelta2-negative gammadelta T cells flow-sorted from PBMC.

Called V gene: TRGV9; the J gene was not called. The TCR sequence derives from a pool of human donors (malaria-infected and uninfected, not separated). Sequencing was carried out using gamma-delta T cells from blood. This CDR3 is CALWDQQELGKKIEVF. In nucleotides, the CDR3 is TGTGCCTTGTGGGATCAACAAGAGTTGGGCAAAAAAATCGAGGTATTT.